The TCR beta chain under discussion was sequenced for a study of response to subunit inactivated influenza vaccine. Trimming removed 1 base from V and 6 bases from J, with 16 bases in between. CDR1 and CDR2 from the germline V gene are MGHRA and YSYEKL. CDR3 length: 15 amino acids. Using its own MiXCR run on the RT-PCR reads, TCRdb lists one record per CDR3 protein. The repertoire includes 150,000 to 200,000 distinct CDR3 sequences, about 12% of them detected once, and around 28% sits in the top ten. Another study also made use of these data, one on T cells expressing NK-cell markers. From that paper: UMI-tagged 5'RACE template switching yielded the TCR beta cDNA.

The chain is built from TRBV4-1 and TRBJ2-7; no definite D call. The receptor was isolated from a man aged 45-65 years who received an inactivated influenza vaccine. This specimen was CD8+ T cells sorted from PBMCs, taken 11 to 12 days after vaccination. The CDR3 sequence: CASSQVDSRRTEQYF. CDR3 DNA sequence: TGCGCCAGCAGCCAAGTCGACTCCAGGCGGACCGAGCAGTACTTC.